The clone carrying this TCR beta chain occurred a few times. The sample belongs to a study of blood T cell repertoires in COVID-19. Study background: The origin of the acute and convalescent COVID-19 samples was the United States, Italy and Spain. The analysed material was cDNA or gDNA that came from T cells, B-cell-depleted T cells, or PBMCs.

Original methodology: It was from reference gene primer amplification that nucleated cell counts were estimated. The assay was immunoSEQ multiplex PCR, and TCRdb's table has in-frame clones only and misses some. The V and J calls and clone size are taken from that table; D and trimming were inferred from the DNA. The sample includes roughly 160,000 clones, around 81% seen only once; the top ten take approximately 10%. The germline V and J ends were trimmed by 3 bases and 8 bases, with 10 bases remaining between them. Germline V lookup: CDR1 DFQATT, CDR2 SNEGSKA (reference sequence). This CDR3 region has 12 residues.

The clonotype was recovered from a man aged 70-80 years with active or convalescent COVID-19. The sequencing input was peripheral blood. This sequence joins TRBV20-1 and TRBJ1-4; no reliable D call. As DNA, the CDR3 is TGCAGTGCTAGTCCCTCTTCCGAAAAACTGTTTTTT. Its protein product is CSASPSSEKLFF.